The sequence of this T cell receptor beta chain was determined in a study of blood T cell repertoires in COVID-19. The CDR3 extends over 15 amino acids. The J segment lost 3 bases and the V segment lost 1 base, leaving 5 bases of the junction unmatched. Germline V gene sequence: CDR1 LGHNA, CDR2 YSLEER. Assay: immunoSEQ multiplex PCR; the TCRdb copy retains only in-frame clones and omits some. This sample has roughly 250,000 clones, with about 91% found just once. The sample holds one count of this clone. This TCR was sampled from a woman in her forties with acute COVID-19. This chain uses TRBV4-3 with TRBJ1-2, with 7 bases that match TRBD1. Material: PBMCs or T cells enriched from blood (not recorded which). The CDR3, as DNA: TGCGCCAGCAGCCAAGGGACGGGACAGCACTATGGCTACACCTTC. Translation: CASSQGTGQHYGYTF.